The 8 T cell receptor beta chains below were found in one sample sequenced in a study of monozygotic twins with inflammatory bowel disease. Reprocessing the 5' RACE reads, TCRdb reports a single entry for every CDR3 protein and omits DNA. The table lists 150,000 to 200,000 distinct CDR3 sequences, with 2.4% in the top ten. The specimen sequenced was blood. These TCRs come from a human donor with ulcerative colitis or Crohn's disease, or a healthy co-twin of an affected twin (not recorded which).

V usage is TRBV7-8 and J usage is TRBJ2-4; TCRdb's D call, TRBD2, is unchecked because there is no DNA. This CDR3 is 14 amino acids long. Germline V gene data show CDR1 as SGHVS and CDR2 as FQNEAQ. CDR3: CASSPPEVPNIQYF.

The chain's CDR3 is CASSFFGLAGASSYEQYF. The gene calls are TRBV5-6 and TRBJ2-7; there is no DNA to check the TCRdb D call of TRBD2. The germline V gene has CDR1 SGHDT and CDR2 YYEEEE. This CDR3 contains 18 residues.

CDR3 protein: CASSLVSPYERYF. This sequence joins TRBV12-3 or TRBV12-4 and TRBJ2-7. The CDR3 loop spans 13 amino acids.

This chain connects TRBV6-2 or TRBV6-3 to TRBJ2-5. The CDR3 is 11 amino acids. Looked up from germline, CDR1 is MNHEY and CDR2 is SVGEGT. This chain's CDR3 is CASSYYGTQYF.

This chain links TRBV27 with TRBJ2-2; TCRdb names TRBD2, which stays unverified in the absence of DNA. From germline, CDR1 is MNHEY and CDR2 SMNVEV (reference sequence). The CDR3 sequence is 15 residues long. This CDR3 is CASRWGGEYTGELFF.

The gene calls are TRBV7-3 and TRBJ2-1; with no DNA, the TCRdb D assignment of TRBD2 cannot be verified. This CDR3 is built from 16 residues. Germline V CDR1 and CDR2: SGHTA, FQGTGA. This CDR3 is CASSPRTSGGRNEQFF. The variable domain in full, completed from reference TRBV7-3 and TRBJ2-1, reads GAGVSQTPSNKVTEKGKYVELRCDPISGHTALYWYRQSLGQGPEFLIYFQGTGAADDSGLPNDRFFAVRPEGSVSTLKIQRTERGDSAVYLCASSPRTSGGRNEQFFGPGTRLTVL.

This rearrangement joins TRBV5-4 to TRBJ2-7; TCRdb returns TRBD1, unconfirmable since there is no DNA. Per germline, CDR1 SGHNT and CDR2 YYREEE (reference sequence). The CDR3 covers 13 residues. CDR3 region: CASRPGVSYEQYF. The full variable domain, its missing parts supplied by reference TRBV5-4 and TRBJ2-7, is ETGVTQSPTHLIKTRGQQVTLRCSSQSGHNTVSWYQQALGQGPQFIFQYYREEENGRGNFPPRFSGLQFPNYSSELNVNALELDDSALYLCASRPGVSYEQYFGPGTRLTVT.

This chain joins TRBV4-2 and TRBJ2-1; lacking DNA, the TRBD2 call made by TCRdb goes unchecked. CDR3 length equals 17 residues. Germline CDR1 LGHNA, CDR2 YNFKEQ. The CDR3 here is CASSQGVASGTYNEQFF.